Below, 27 T cell receptor beta chains from the same sample are listed, as sequenced in a study of blood T cell repertoires in COVID-19. The method was immunoSEQ multiplex PCR; TCRdb's version includes in-frame clones alone and lacks a portion of them. The table shows approximately 300,000 clones, with 90% to 95% occurring only once. Sample: PBMCs or T cells enriched from blood (not recorded which). The receptor set was obtained from a woman aged 25-40 years who had been exposed to COVID-19.

The gene calls are TRBV4-1 and TRBJ1-1; D remains unclear. This CDR3 comprises 15 residues. Per germline, CDR1 MGHRA and CDR2 YSYEKL. V lost 4 bases and J lost 1, with 13 bases in between. CDR3 in DNA: TGCGCCAGCAGCCCTCATATGAACAAGAACACTGAAGCTTTCTTT. Translated: CASSPHMNKNTEAFF.

The gene calls are TRBV7-3 and TRBJ2-3; 11 bases fit TRBD2. V lost 4 bases to trimming and J lost 3 bases; unmatched junction nucleotides: 6. Germline lookup yields CDR1 SGHTA and CDR2 FQGTGA. This CDR3 has 16 amino acids. The CDR3 coding sequence is TGTGCCAGCAGCTCCATAGCGGGGGGGCCGACAGATACGCAGTATTTT. Translated: CASSSIAGGPTDTQYF. Combining the CDR3 with reference TRBV7-3 and TRBJ2-3 gives the whole variable domain GAGVSQTPSNKVTEKGKYVELRCDPISGHTALYWYRQSLGQGPEFLIYFQGTGAADDSGLPNDRFFAVRPEGSVSTLKIQRTERGDSAVYLCASSSIAGGPTDTQYFGPGTRLTVL.

The rearrangement links TRBV10-2 to TRBJ2-4; 16 bases agree with TRBD2. This CDR3 is 17 amino acids long. V was pared by 7 bases and J by 3 bases, with 6 bases of the junction left unmatched. Germline V CDR1 and CDR2: WSHSY, SAAADI. The CDR3 here is CASTGLAGGHGKNIQYF. The CDR3 nucleotides are TGCGCCAGCACGGGACTAGCGGGGGGGCATGGCAAAAACATTCAGTACTTC.

The V call is TRBV20-1, the J call TRBJ2-5; 12 nucleotides match TRBD2. V lost 3 bases, J lost 1 base, and 3 bases stayed unmatched. Germline V gene lookup returns CDR1 DFQATT and CDR2 SNEGSKA (reference sequence). The CDR3 contains 15 residues. Here the CDR3 DNA reads TGCAGTGCTAGTCTACTAGCGGGGGGCCAAGAGACCCAGTACTTC. Encoded protein: CSASLLAGGQETQYF.

The chain employs TRBV15 and TRBJ1-3, with TRBD1 matching 7 bases. CDR3 length equals 15 residues. Per germline, CDR1 LNHNV and CDR2 YYDKDF (reference sequence). Losses at the gene ends were 2 bases for V and 3 bases for J; bases not matched to a gene: 4. DNA for the CDR3: TGTGCCACCAGCAGACAAACAGGGGTTGGAAACACCATATATTTT. Amino acid sequence: CATSRQTGVGNTIYF.

The rearrangement uses TRBV2 and TRBJ1-5; D unresolved. The CDR3 has 13 residues. Deletions cut 5 bases from V and 5 bases from J, with 10 bases between. Germline values: CDR1 SNHLY, CDR2 FYNNEI. CDR3 DNA: TGTGCCAGCAGTCCTAGCCCTTATCAGCCCCAGCATTTT. Translated, it gives CASSPSPYQPQHF.

J is TRBJ1-1 and V is TRBV19; a possible D gene is TRBD1 (6 bases). Germline CDR1 reads LNHDA; CDR2 reads SQIVND (reference sequence). Trimming shortened V by 5 bases and J by 6 bases, and 16 bases separated the two germline ends. This CDR3 spans 14 amino acids. The CDR3 DNA sequence: TGTGCCAGTAGTTTGGTAGGGGGGAGGGCTGAAGCTTTCTTT. Translated, it gives CASSLVGGRAEAFF.

DNA of the CDR3: TGTGCCAGCAGCTTAGTATCGCTAGCGGGGGGTTACACCGGGGAGCTGTTTTTT. This sequence encodes CASSLVSLAGGYTGELFF. This chain uses TRBV7-2 with TRBJ2-2; 11 bases line up with TRBD2. The germline CDR1 and CDR2 sequences are SGHTA and FQGNSA. Unmatched junction bases numbered 7, after V lost 1 base and J lost 3 bases. The CDR3 is 18 amino acids. The variable domain in full, with the rest retrieved from reference TRBV7-2 and TRBJ2-2, is GAGVSQSPSNKVTEKGKDVELRCDPISGHTALYWYRQSLGQGLEFLIYFQGNSAPDKSGLPSDRFSAERTGGSVSTLTIQRTQQEDSAVYLCASSLVSLAGGYTGELFFGEGSRLTVL.

The gene calls are TRBV27 and TRBJ1-1; D may be TRBD1 (5 bases). The germline gives CDR1 MNHEY, CDR2 SMNVEV (reference sequence). The CDR3 length is 16 residues. Between the trimmed V and J ends, which lost 3 bases and 1 base, there was a span of 15 bases. The CDR3 region is CASSFVPRAGNTEAFF. The DNA of the CDR3 is TGTGCCAGCAGTTTTGTCCCCAGGGCAGGGAACACTGAAGCTTTCTTT.

J is TRBJ1-2 and V is TRBV2, with a tentative D call TRBD1 (6 bases). The CDR3 runs to 13 residues. The germline CDR1 and CDR2 sequences are SNHLY and FYNNEI. Trimming left V 3 bases short and J 4 bases short, with 9 bases between. CDR3 sequence reads: CASSERGGYGYTF. CDR3 in DNA: TGTGCCAGCAGTGAGAGAGGGGGCTATGGCTACACCTTC.

This clone has just a few counts. The chain uses TRBV5-1 and TRBJ2-1; TRBD2 is a possible D gene (5 bases). The CDR3 is 15 amino acids. The germline V and J ends were trimmed by 1 base and 4 bases, with 12 bases remaining between them. Germline loops: CDR1 SGHRS, CDR2 YFSETQ. The CDR3 DNA sequence: TGCGCCAGCAGCTTGACTCACCCGGGATACAATGAGCAGTTCTTC. This sequence encodes CASSLTHPGYNEQFF. Complete variable domain (other parts from reference TRBV5-1 and TRBJ2-1): KAGVTQTPRYLIKTRGQQVTLSCSPISGHRSVSWYQQTPGQGLQFLFEYFSETQRNKGNFPGRFSGRQFSNSRSEMNVSTLELGDSALYLCASSLTHPGYNEQFFGPGTRLTVL.

The chain has TRBV4-3 and TRBJ1-3; D not resolved. Trimming took 0 bases from V and 0 from J, leaving 12 bases between them. CDR1 and CDR2 (germline): LGHNA, YSLEER. The CDR3 runs 17 residues. CDR3 protein: CASSQDTRRSSGNTIYF. In DNA, the CDR3 is TGCGCCAGCAGCCAAGATACCCGACGGAGCTCTGGAAACACCATATATTTT.

The rearrangement joins TRBV5-4 to TRBJ2-2; no clear D gene. Trimming took off 2 bases at V and 7 bases at J, with 3 bases between the two ends. The CDR3 sequence is 11 residues long. Germline V CDR1 and CDR2: SGHNT, YYREEE (reference sequence). The CDR3, as DNA: TGTGCCAGCAGCTTTCACGGGGAGCTGTTTTTT. Translating gives CASSFHGELFF. Full variable domain (remainder filled in from reference TRBV5-4 and TRBJ2-2): ETGVTQSPTHLIKTRGQQVTLRCSSQSGHNTVSWYQQALGQGPQFIFQYYREEENGRGNFPPRFSGLQFPNYSSELNVNALELDDSALYLCASSFHGELFFGEGSRLTVL.

The CDR3 spells CASSGQFGGTEAFF. The CDR3 nucleotides read TGTGCCAGCAGTGGACAATTCGGTGGCACTGAAGCTTTCTTT. The chain is built from TRBV6-4 and TRBJ1-1; D remains unclear. V was clipped by 4 bases and J by 4 bases, with 13 bases between them. CDR1 MRHNA and CDR2 SNTAGT come from the germline V gene. The length of the CDR3 is 14 residues.

J is TRBJ1-6 and V is TRBV5-1; 8 bases match TRBD1. V shed 3 bases and J 8 bases; nucleotides not matched to a gene: 7. The CDR3 length is 15 residues. The germline V gene encodes CDR1 SGHRS and CDR2 YFSETQ. The CDR3 sequence is CASSSTTGGDSPLHF. CDR3 coding DNA: TGCGCCAGCAGCTCCACCACAGGGGGTGATTCACCCCTCCACTTT.

The gene calls are TRBV6-1 and TRBJ2-7; 8 bases match TRBD1. The V gene's germline CDR1 is MNHNS and CDR2 SASEGT. Unmatched junction bases numbered 8, after V lost 2 bases and J lost 5 bases. This CDR3 is 15 amino acids long. In DNA, the CDR3 is TGTGCCAGCAGTGAACGTTGGACAGGGATCCACGAGCAGTACTTC. Protein: CASSERWTGIHEQYF.

The genes are TRBV5-6 and TRBJ2-7, with 9 bases that match TRBD1. Germline lookup yields CDR1 SGHDT and CDR2 YYEEEE. The J segment lost 1 base and the V segment lost 3 bases, leaving 5 bases of the junction unmatched. The CDR3 consists of 15 residues. The CDR3 spells CASSWPGQGSYEQYF. DNA of the CDR3: TGTGCCAGCAGCTGGCCGGGACAGGGTTCCTACGAGCAGTACTTC.

The V and J genes are TRBV2 and TRBJ1-5; TRBD1 is a possible D gene (6 bases). The germline V gene has CDR1 SNHLY and CDR2 FYNNEI. V shed 4 bases and J shed 3 bases, with 10 bases lying between them. The CDR3 consists of 14 residues. Here the CDR3 reads CASSGTASNQPQHF. The CDR3 DNA sequence: TGTGCCAGCAGTGGGACAGCTTCCAATCAGCCCCAGCATTTT.

CDR3 region: CASVGGSSGNTIYF. The CDR3 region has the DNA TGTGCCAGCGTGGGCGGGAGCTCTGGAAACACCATATATTTT. The chain recombines TRBV6-5 with TRBJ1-3; D gene unclear. Trimming removed 8 bases from V and 0 bases from J, with 11 bases in between. This CDR3 region has 14 residues. Germline loops: CDR1 MNHEY, CDR2 SVGAGI.

The J gene is TRBJ2-1, the V gene TRBV9; TRBD2 agrees at 7 bases. Germline CDR1 is SGDLS and CDR2 is YYNGEE. V lost 1 base and J lost 0; bases outside the gene matches: 4. CDR3 size: 16 residues. This CDR3 is CASSVSAGSSYNEQFF. CDR3 bases: TGTGCCAGCAGCGTATCAGCGGGGAGCTCCTACAATGAGCAGTTCTTC.

The chain employs TRBV6-5 and TRBJ2-7; TRBD1 matches at 8 bases. This CDR3 has 13 amino acids. V was pared by 6 bases and J by 6 bases, with 7 bases of the junction left unmatched. Germline V CDR1 and CDR2: MNHEY, SVGAGI. The CDR3 spells CASSQGQAAEQYF. CDR3 nucleotide sequence: TGTGCCAGCAGCCAGGGACAGGCGGCCGAGCAGTACTTC.

The gene calls are TRBV9 and TRBJ1-1; 8 bases map to TRBD1. Germline values: CDR1 SGDLS, CDR2 YYNGEE. J was trimmed by 6 bases and V by 0 bases; bases with no gene match: 4. The length of the CDR3 is 14 residues. DNA of the CDR3: TGTGCCAGCAGCGTAGGCAGGGGGCAACCTGAAGCTTTCTTT. The encoded protein is CASSVGRGQPEAFF.

V is TRBV29-1 and J is TRBJ1-2, with 8 bases matching TRBD1. Germline loops: CDR1 SQVTM, CDR2 ANQGSEA. This CDR3 is built from 14 residues. V was clipped by 0 bases and J by 4 bases; unmatched bases: 4. The CDR3 coding sequence is TGCAGCGTTGAAGATACGACAGGGGCCTATGGCTACACCTTC. Translating gives CSVEDTTGAYGYTF.

The chain is built from TRBV11-3 and TRBJ1-1, with D possibly TRBD1 on 6 matching bases. The CDR3 runs 14 residues. The germline CDR1 and CDR2 sequences are SGHNT and YENEEA. Trimming took off 4 bases at V and 6 bases at J, with 15 bases between the two ends. CDR3 residues: CASSSGQYGAEAFF. As DNA, the CDR3 is TGTGCCAGCAGCTCCGGACAGTATGGCGCTGAAGCTTTCTTT. The full variable domain, with the rest looked up from reference TRBV11-3 and TRBJ1-1, is EAGVVQSPRYKIIEKKQPVAFWCNPISGHNTLYWYLQNLGQGPELLIRYENEEAVDDSQLPKDRFSAERLKGVDSTLKIQPAELGDSAVYLCASSSGQYGAEAFFGQGTRLTVV.

The genes are TRBV7-8 and TRBJ1-1; the D gene is possibly TRBD1 (6 bases). CDR3 length: 16 residues. Germline assignment: CDR1 SGHVS and CDR2 FQNEAQ. V was cut by 1 base and J by 0 bases, with 12 bases left in between. The CDR3 DNA reads TGTGCCAGCAGCTTAGTTCTTGGGGACATGAACACTGAAGCTTTCTTT. As protein: CASSLVLGDMNTEAFF. The full variable domain, completed using reference TRBV7-8 and TRBJ1-1, is GAGVSQSPRYKVAKRGQDVALRCDPISGHVSLFWYQQALGQGPEFLTYFQNEAQLDKSGLPSDRFFAERPEGSVSTLKIQRTQQEDSAVYLCASSLVLGDMNTEAFFGQGTRLTVV.

About this clone: Other nucleotide sequences from this sample produce the same CDR3. Written as DNA, the CDR3 is TGCGCCAGCAGCTTGAGCTCCTCTGGAAACACCATATATTTT. Translation: CASSLSSSGNTIYF. J is TRBJ1-3 and V is TRBV5-1; D is unresolved. V was pared by 1 base and J by 0 bases, with 5 bases between. Per the germline V gene, CDR1 is SGHRS and CDR2 is YFSETQ. This CDR3 is built from 14 residues.

The chain links TRBV5-6 to TRBJ1-4; D is perhaps TRBD1 (6 bases). The CDR3 sequence is 14 residues long. Trimming left V 4 bases short and J 4 bases short, with 11 bases between. Germline-derived CDR1 and CDR2 are SGHDT and YYEEEE. The CDR3, as DNA: TGTGCCAGCAGCCTGGGGGCGGGTAATGAAAAACTGTTTTTT. Protein sequence: CASSLGAGNEKLFF.